The 15 T cell receptor beta chains below all came from one sample that was sequenced in a study of blood T cell repertoires in COVID-19. The protocol was immunoSEQ multiplex PCR, while the TCRdb copy is restricted to in-frame clones and leaves out a portion. The sample has roughly 290,000 clones, 70% to 90% seen once; the top ten hold 0.87%. The sample comprised peripheral blood. Receptor source: a human donor with COVID-19, enrolled during active disease. The donor label of this sample is uncertain.

This clone was found once. V usage is TRBV19 and J usage is TRBJ1-1; D not certain. Germline V lookup: CDR1 LNHDA, CDR2 SQIVND (reference sequence). Trimming stripped 5 bases from V and 0 bases from J, with 13 bases between. CDR3 length: 15 amino acids. The CDR3 DNA sequence: TGTGCCAGTAGTGATCGGCGTAGCATGAACACTGAAGCTTTCTTT. It encodes CASSDRRSMNTEAFF.

The chain carries TRBV29-1 and TRBJ1-5; 9 bases map to TRBD1. Trimming took 7 bases from V and 0 from J; bases not matched to a gene: 4. CDR1 is SQVTM and CDR2 is ANQGSEA in the germline V gene. This CDR3 is 14 amino acids long. This CDR3 reads CSAQTGGSNQPQHF. DNA of the CDR3: TGCAGCGCCCAGACAGGGGGTAGCAATCAGCCCCAGCATTTT.

This clone was counted once. Other DNA sequences within the sample encode an identical CDR3. The chain is built from TRBV19 and TRBJ1-1; D is undetermined. The V end lost 3 bases, the J end lost 3 bases, and 8 bases lay between the germline ends. The CDR3 contains 13 residues. Germline V gene data show CDR1 as LNHDA and CDR2 as SQIVND (reference sequence). The DNA of the CDR3 is TGTGCCAGTAGTATTTCGAGGGACACTGAAGCTTTCTTT. As protein: CASSISRDTEAFF.

The chain uses TRBV28 and TRBJ1-1, with a weak D call TRBD1 (6 bases). The V end was cut by 11 bases, the J end by 0 bases, with 13 bases between. The CDR3 sequence is 13 residues long. Germline loops: CDR1 MDHEN, CDR2 SYDVKM. The chain's CDR3 is CASGRGMNTEAFF. CDR3 DNA sequence: TGTGCCTCGGGCAGGGGCATGAACACTGAAGCTTTCTTT.

This clone occurred a few times. This sequence joins TRBV5-4 and TRBJ1-1; possibly TRBD1 for D (5 bases). V gave up 4 bases and J gave up 1 base, with 11 bases separating them. Germline CDR1 SGHNT, CDR2 YYREEE (reference sequence). The CDR3 is 14 amino acids. In nucleotides, the CDR3 is TGTGCCAGCAGCGCGGGACCCTCGAACACTGAAGCTTTCTTT. This codes for CASSAGPSNTEAFF.

Only one count was recorded for this clone. The rearrangement joins TRBV28 to TRBJ2-7; 8 bases line up with TRBD1. CDR1 is MDHEN and CDR2 is SYDVKM in the germline V gene. J lost 2 bases, V lost 4 bases, and 4 bases had no gene match. The CDR3 is 14 amino acids. CDR3 loop: CASSSTGATYEQYF. CDR3 coding DNA: TGTGCCAGCAGTTCGACAGGGGCCACCTACGAGCAGTACTTC.

This chain joins TRBV28 and TRBJ1-5; 7 nucleotides align to TRBD1. The CDR3 covers 15 residues. Looked up from germline, CDR1 is MDHEN and CDR2 is SYDVKM. Trimming cost V 7 bases and J 2 bases; bases outside gene matches: 8. The CDR3 is CASTSPRGGNQPQHF. CDR3 nucleotides: TGTGCCAGCACCTCCCCCAGGGGGGGCAATCAGCCCCAGCATTTT.

The CDR3 region is CASSQLAGRTDTQYF. The DNA of the CDR3 is TGCGCCAGCAGCCAGCTAGCGGGCCGCACAGATACGCAGTATTTT. The chain has TRBV4-1 and TRBJ2-3, with 8 bases fitting TRBD2. There are 15 residues in the CDR3. V dropped 3 bases and J dropped 1; count of bases not matched to a gene: 3. The germline V gene encodes CDR1 MGHRA and CDR2 YSYEKL.

The chain links TRBV4-1 to TRBJ2-1; D possibly corresponds to TRBD2 (6 bases). Germline V lookup: CDR1 MGHRA, CDR2 YSYEKL. This CDR3 has 14 amino acids. Trimming pared 1 base from V and 6 bases from J, leaving 10 bases between. The CDR3 region is CASSQGLVPNEQFF. In DNA, the CDR3 is TGCGCCAGCAGCCAAGGACTAGTACCCAATGAGCAGTTCTTC.

This clone came up once. The V call is TRBV6-5, the J call TRBJ1-5; 7 bases are a match to TRBD1. Looked up from germline, CDR1 is MNHEY and CDR2 is SVGAGI. This CDR3 comprises 15 residues. After removal of 6 bases from V and 5 bases from J, the junction contained 10 bases not matched to a gene. The CDR3, as DNA: TGTGCCAGCAGCCGCTCCGGGACAGATCATCAGCCCCAGCATTTT. It encodes CASSRSGTDHQPQHF.

The gene calls are TRBV3-1 (or the pseudogene TRBV3-2) and TRBJ1-2; D not certain. Germline V lookup: CDR1 LGHDT, CDR2 YNNKEL (reference sequence). The CDR3 totals 9 residues. Trimming pared 10 bases from V and 7 bases from J, leaving 7 bases between. The CDR3 region is CATGGGYTF. The DNA of the CDR3 is TGTGCCACGGGAGGTGGCTACACCTTC.

This sequence joins TRBV4-3 and TRBJ2-3, with 8 bases matching TRBD2. The CDR3 length is 13 residues. V was clipped by 5 bases and J by 4 bases; unmatched bases: 2. The germline CDR1 and CDR2 sequences are LGHNA and YSLEER. In DNA form, the CDR3 reads TGCGCCAGCAGCTTGGGACTAGCAGATACGCAGTATTTT. Translation gives CASSLGLADTQYF.

This clone was seen ten or more times. The DNA is left out, because the CDR3 cannot be placed on it with certainty; the CDR3 is given as TCRdb lists it. The CDR3 protein is CASSFACGTGELFF. The genes are TRBV12-1 and TRBJ2-2; the table's D gene call, TRBD2, was not cross checked with the DNA. TRBV12-1 is flagged as a pseudogene. A total of 14 residues make up the CDR3, ends included.

The V gene is TRBV7-9, the J gene TRBJ2-1; 15 positions agree with TRBD2. Germline-derived CDR1 and CDR2 are SEHNR and FQNEAQ (reference sequence). The CDR3 covers 15 residues. The V and J ends lost 3 bases and 8 bases, in that order; junction bases with no gene match: 2. The DNA for the CDR3 is TGTGCCAGCAGCTTCTGGACTAGCGGGAGGGATGAGCAGTTCTTC. Translated: CASSFWTSGRDEQFF.

V is TRBV7-9 and J is TRBJ2-7, with a tentative D call TRBD1 (5 bases). V shed 5 bases and J shed 0 bases, with 20 bases lying between them. Germline CDR1 and CDR2: SEHNR and FQNEAQ (reference sequence). CDR3 length equals 17 residues. CDR3 coding DNA: TGTGCCAGCAGCCCCCCAGAAGCGCAGGGCTTCTCCTACGAGCAGTACTTC. Its protein product is CASSPPEAQGFSYEQYF. Combining the CDR3 with reference TRBV7-9 and TRBJ2-7 gives the whole variable domain DTGVSQNPRHKITKRGQNVTFRCDPISEHNRLYWYRQTLGQGPEFLTYFQNEAQLEKSRLLSDRFSAERPKGSFSTLEIQRTEQGDSAMYLCASSPPEAQGFSYEQYFGPGTRLTVT.